A selection of T cell receptor beta chains follows, all from one sample in a study of blood T cells in healthy people across ages. TCRdb itself ran the 5' RACE reads through MiXCR, one entry per CDR3 protein. The sample records just over 800,000 distinct CDR3 sequences, around two thirds being singletons. The specimen sequenced was blood. The receptor source for this set is a man aged 25-40 years in good health. The CDR3 runs from the conserved cysteine through the conserved F or W. The D gene is left open where the match is weak. Only part of the rows carry a size: once, few, many, or a class if the clone is expanded.

D,J,V,size,CDR3,DNA
NA,TRBJ2-1,TRBV6-2/TRBV6-3,once,CASSAYNSGYNEQFF,TGTGCCAGCAGTGCATACAACAGTGGCTACAATGAGCAGTTCTTC
NA,TRBJ2-7,TRBV7-9,few,CASSQISYEQYF,TGTGCCAGCAGCCAAATTTCCTACGAGCAGTACTTC
TRBD1,TRBJ2-4,TRBV2,NA,CASSEPGQGTKNIQYF,TGTGCCAGCAGTGAACCGGGACAGGGGACCAAAAACATTCAGTACTTC
NA,TRBJ1-2,TRBV6-6,NA,CASGYSYREVGYTF,TGTGCCAGCGGTTACTCATACAGGGAGGTTGGCTACACCTTC
NA,TRBJ2-7,TRBV7-2,many,CASTRSFYEQYF,TGTGCCAGCACACGTTCTTTCTACGAGCAGTACTTC
NA,TRBJ2-3,TRBV25-1,NA,CASSRGRRQYF,TGTGCCAGCAGTCGTGGCCGACGGCAGTATTTT
NA,TRBJ2-1,TRBV29-1,NA,CSAGWDGQFF,TGCAGCGCCGGATGGGACGGCCAGTTCTTC
TRBD2,TRBJ2-5,TRBV29-1,many,CSVEEPAGGRGETQYF,TGCAGCGTTGAAGAACCTGCGGGGGGCCGGGGAGAGACCCAGTACTTC
TRBD2,TRBJ2-1,TRBV12-3/TRBV12-4,NA,CASSTRGLAGVGVGQFF,TGTGCCAGCAGCACTCGTGGACTAGCGGGGGTTGGGGTTGGGCAGTTCTTC
NA,TRBJ2-7,TRBV14,NA,CASTRDWASEQYF,TGTGCCAGCACTCGGGACTGGGCCTCCGAGCAGTACTTC
NA,TRBJ2-1,TRBV5-1,NA,CASSLGTLGNEQFF,TGCGCCAGCAGCTTGGGGACCTTGGGCAATGAGCAGTTCTTC
TRBD1,TRBJ2-2,TRBV10-2,NA,CASVGTANTGEPFF,TGCGCCAGCGTAGGGACAGCGAACACCGGGGAGCCGTTTTTT
TRBD2,TRBJ2-5,TRBV2,few,CASPSGVQETQYF,TGTGCCAGCCCTAGCGGGGTCCAAGAGACCCAGTACTTC
NA,TRBJ1-6,TRBV29-1,NA,CSVGEGLGNSPLHF,TGCAGCGTTGGTGAGGGGCTCGGTAATTCACCCCTCCACTTT
TRBD1,TRBJ2-4,TRBV7-9,NA,CASSSRQGKPKNIQYF,TGTGCCAGCAGCTCAAGACAGGGGAAGCCCAAAAACATTCAGTACTTC
TRBD2,TRBJ2-3,TRBV5-6,NA,CASSARLAFATDTQYF,TGTGCCAGCAGCGCAAGACTAGCTTTTGCCACAGATACGCAGTATTTT
NA,TRBJ2-1,TRBV21-1,NA,CASSKGLAGGAYNEQFF,TGTGCCAGCAGCAAAGGTTTGGCGGGGGGCGCCTACAATGAGCAGTTCTTC